Shown below are 5 T cell receptor beta chains from a single sample sequenced in a study of shared T cell receptors in the human thymus. Clones were read by immunoSEQ multiplex PCR, and TCRdb kept only the in-frame ones, dropping some. The sample consists of about 500,000 clones, more than 75% of them appearing once. These data also formed part of another study, on human thymus T cells.

The sample comprised thymocytes. The receptors originated from a boy less than two years old with a congenital heart defect.

J is TRBJ2-1 and V is TRBV7-8, with 9 positions matching TRBD2. The ends lost 5 bases at V and 6 bases at J; junction bases unmatched: 5. The CDR3 runs 14 residues. Germline V gene data show CDR1 as SGHVS and CDR2 as FQNEAQ. The CDR3 reads CASSPTSGSNEQFF. Here the CDR3 DNA reads TGTGCCAGCAGCCCGACTAGCGGTTCCAATGAGCAGTTCTTC. The full variable domain, with the rest looked up from reference TRBV7-8 and TRBJ2-1, is GAGVSQSPRYKVAKRGQDVALRCDPISGHVSLFWYQQALGQGPEFLTYFQNEAQLDKSGLPSDRFFAERPEGSVSTLKIQRTQQEDSAVYLCASSPTSGSNEQFFGPGTRLTVL.

V is TRBV19 and J is TRBJ2-5; D may be TRBD2 (5 bases). Germline CDR1 LNHDA, CDR2 SQIVND (reference sequence). Trimming took off 3 bases at V and 5 bases at J, with 10 bases between the two ends. This CDR3 contains 13 residues. CDR3 bases: TGTGCCAGTAGTATTCGGACTCGGGAGACCCAGTACTTC. It translates to CASSIRTRETQYF.

The gene calls are TRBV5-5 and TRBJ2-7, with 7 bases fitting TRBD1. The CDR3 consists of 15 residues. The germline CDR1 and CDR2 sequences are SGHKS and YYEKEE (reference sequence). The V and J ends lost 0 bases and 2 bases, in that order; junction bases with no gene match: 5. CDR3 sequence (DNA): TGTGCCAGCAGCTTGGGGACAGGAGGTACCTACGAGCAGTACTTC. This encodes CASSLGTGGTYEQYF.

In its sample, this clone was seen once. This rearrangement joins TRBV4-2 to TRBJ2-7, with D possibly matching TRBD1 (8 bases). The CDR3 runs 16 residues. CDR1 and CDR2 (germline): LGHNA, YNFKEQ. Trimming removed 2 bases from V and 3 bases from J, with 17 bases in between. The CDR3 DNA sequence: TGTGCCAGCAGCCAACAAGGGGGGGGACAGGACTACGAGCAGTACTTC. The encoded protein is CASSQQGGGQDYEQYF.

The chain links TRBV6-1 to TRBJ2-2; D remains unclear. Trimming took off 3 bases at V and 7 bases at J, with 12 bases between the two ends. The CDR3 runs to 14 residues. Germline CDR1 is MNHNS and CDR2 is SASEGT. CDR3 coding DNA: TGTGCCAGCAGTGACTCAGGATGGTACGGGGAGCTGTTTTTT. It is translated as CASSDSGWYGELFF.